Here is one TCR beta chain with its context. Given the absence of the conserved phenylalanine or tryptophan at the CDR3 end, a read error is likely. The V end lost 9 bases, the J end lost 5 bases, and 10 bases lay between the germline ends. CDR3 length equals 11 residues. The germline V gene has CDR1 SEHNR and CDR2 FQNEAQ (reference sequence). This sample was included in a study of T cell repertoires in cytomegalovirus infection. Study-level information: Indications of both CMV infection and matching HLA type were provided by public TCR beta signatures.

TCRdb re-derived calls from the reads in MiXCR, one entry per CDR3 protein. The data contain about 740,000 distinct CDR3 sequences, less than 40% of them singletons. The chain links TRBV7-9 to TRBJ1-2; D perhaps matches TRBD1 (6 bases). The material sequenced was PBMCs. The sequence derives from a human donor in good health (CMV status not recorded). Some clones in this sample may be carry-over from other donors' samples. The CDR3 bases are TGTGCCAGTACAGGGACTTATGGCTACACCTTA. This translates into CASTGTYGYTL.